Presented here are 21 T cell receptor beta chains from one specimen sequenced in a study of cytomegalovirus exposure and HLA in healthy donors. Primers: 60 Vbeta forward and 13 Jbeta reverse. The data were produced by immunoSEQ multiplex PCR, yet TCRdb's version contains in-frame clones alone and is incomplete. The data hold 150,000 or so clones, with 75% to 80% observed a single time. The sequencing input was PBMCs. Receptors were obtained from a male donor in good health and CMV-seronegative.

This clone was detected only once. The rearrangement uses TRBV11-3 and TRBJ2-7, with D uncertain. The CDR3 totals 13 residues. V lost 2 bases to trimming and J lost 6 bases, with 11 bases between them. In germline, CDR1 is SGHNT, CDR2 YENEEA. The CDR3 loop is CASSLSGGGEQYF. The DNA for the CDR3 is TGTGCCAGCAGCTTAAGTGGTGGCGGCGAGCAGTACTTC.

V is TRBV25-1 and J is TRBJ2-5; 9 bases are a match to TRBD2. Germline CDR1 and CDR2: MGHDK and SYGVNS. The CDR3 extends over 14 amino acids. V shed 4 bases and J 4 bases; nucleotides not matched to a gene: 4. CDR3 sequence (DNA): TGTGCCAGCAGTGGGCGGGGGGGCCGAGAGACCCAGTACTTC. It codes for CASSGRGGRETQYF.

The V gene is TRBV4-1, the J gene TRBJ2-7, with D maybe TRBD2 (6 bases). The V and J ends lost 3 bases and 2 bases respectively, with 23 bases between them. Germline V CDR1 and CDR2: MGHRA, YSYEKL. The CDR3 spans 18 residues. CDR3 loop: CASSQFPLGAGGTYEQYF. In DNA, the CDR3 is TGCGCCAGCAGCCAGTTCCCCCTTGGGGCAGGAGGGACCTACGAGCAGTACTTC.

CDR3 DNA: TGTGCCAGCAGTGAATCTACCCGCACTGGTACAGATACGCAGTATTTT. It codes for CASSESTRTGTDTQYF. The chain employs TRBV25-1 and TRBJ2-3, with D unclear. Trimming pared 1 base from V and 3 bases from J, leaving 14 bases between. The CDR3 runs to 16 residues. The germline gives CDR1 MGHDK, CDR2 SYGVNS.

This clone was picked up a small number of times. The J gene is TRBJ1-2, the V gene TRBV6-6; 8 bases agree with TRBD1. This CDR3 is 15 amino acids long. V was clipped by 8 bases and J by 5 bases; unmatched bases: 13. Germline assignment: CDR1 MNHNY and CDR2 SVGAGI (reference sequence). The CDR3 region has the DNA TGTGCCAGCCTTTCCGGACAGGGCGACGGGTATGGCTACACCTTC. Translated, it gives CASLSGQGDGYGYTF.

CDR3 loop: CASSGLDVDSYNEQFF. CDR3 bases: TGTGCCAGCAGCGGACTGGACGTTGACTCCTACAATGAGCAGTTCTTC. The rearrangement links TRBV28 to TRBJ2-1, with D possibly being TRBD2 (5 bases). Trimming removed 6 bases at V and 0 bases at J, with 15 bases between. The CDR3 spans 16 residues. Germline CDR1 is MDHEN and CDR2 is SYDVKM.

A few counts support this clone. The chain recombines TRBV15 with TRBJ2-7; TRBD2 might be the D (5 bases). The germline CDR1 and CDR2 sequences are LNHNV and YYDKDF (reference sequence). V dropped 9 bases and J dropped 6 bases, with 12 bases sitting between them. The CDR3 totals 11 residues. In DNA, the CDR3 is TGTGCCACTACTTCCAGCGGCGAGCAGTACTTC. It encodes CATTSSGEQYF.

A word on this clone: The junction shows a germline mismatch at one end, possibly a read error. V gene TRBV30 combines with J gene TRBJ2-7, with 9 bases lining up with TRBD2. Germline lookup yields CDR1 GTSNPN and CDR2 SVGIG (reference sequence). CDR3 length equals 14 residues. This chain's CDR3 is CAGRKGGGGYEQYF. Here the CDR3 DNA reads TGTGCCGGGAGGAAGGGCGGGGGGGGGTACGAGCAGTACTTC.

The chain combines TRBV18 with TRBJ2-1; D uncertain. The V and J ends lost 3 bases and 4 bases respectively, with 7 bases between them. The V gene's germline CDR1 is KGHSH and CDR2 LQKENI. CDR3 length equals 13 residues. The CDR3 reads CASSPLQYNEQFF. Written as DNA, the CDR3 is TGTGCCAGCTCACCCCTACAGTACAATGAGCAGTTCTTC. Full variable domain (rest looked up from reference TRBV18 and TRBJ2-1): NAGVMQNPRHLVRRRGQEARLRCSPMKGHSHVYWYRQLPEEGLKFMVYLQKENIIDESGMPKERFSAEFPKEGPSILRIQQVVRGDSAAYFCASSPLQYNEQFFGPGTRLTVL.

This clone was counted only a few times. This rearrangement joins TRBV9 to TRBJ2-3, with D maybe TRBD2 (5 bases). Germline CDR1 is SGDLS and CDR2 is YYNGEE. The CDR3 spans 15 residues. Trimming cost V 4 bases and J 2 bases, with 14 bases left between them. The CDR3 sequence: CASSTIGGVTDTQYF. The CDR3 DNA sequence: TGTGCCAGCAGCACTATCGGAGGCGTCACAGATACGCAGTATTTT.

This clone was seen a few times. The V gene is TRBV27, the J gene TRBJ2-7; 7 bases line up with TRBD1. This CDR3 spans 14 amino acids. The J segment lost 6 bases and the V segment lost 5 bases, leaving 10 bases of the junction unmatched. From germline, CDR1 is MNHEY and CDR2 SMNVEV (reference sequence). CDR3 bases: TGTGCCAGCAGTCCAACCTTAACAGGGGTCGAGCAGTACTTC. Protein: CASSPTLTGVEQYF.

This chain links TRBV19 with TRBJ1-4; 7 bases are a match to TRBD1. Germline trimming cut 6 bases from V and 7 bases from J; bases unmatched to any gene: 2. Germline V gene data show CDR1 as LNHDA and CDR2 as SQIVND (reference sequence). This CDR3 is 12 amino acids long. Here the CDR3 DNA reads TGTGCCAGTAGGGGGACAGTTGAAAAACTGTTTTTT. This sequence encodes CASRGTVEKLFF.

The chain recombines TRBV7-2 with TRBJ2-1, with D possibly TRBD2 on 5 matching bases. The germline V and J ends were trimmed by 0 bases and 0 bases, with 9 bases remaining between them. This CDR3 has 16 residues. Per germline, CDR1 SGHTA and CDR2 FQGNSA. The CDR3 DNA reads as TGTGCCAGCAGCTTAGCCGACTATAGCTCCTACAATGAGCAGTTCTTC. This encodes CASSLADYSSYNEQFF.

Note on this clone: One end of the junction does not line up with germline, which may come from a read error. The rearrangement joins TRBV7-9 to TRBJ2-1; 8 nucleotides line up with TRBD1. The CDR3 contains 16 residues. In germline, CDR1 is SEHNR, CDR2 FQNEAQ (reference sequence). The CDR3, as DNA: TGTTCCAGCAGCCCGCGGGACAGGCTAAGTTTCAATGAGCAGTTCTTC. This encodes CSSSPRDRLSFNEQFF.

This clone was picked up one time. The V gene is TRBV7-2, the J gene TRBJ1-1; 8 nucleotides match TRBD1. This CDR3 spans 12 amino acids. V was pared by 3 bases and J by 10 bases, with 4 bases of the junction left unmatched. Germline values: CDR1 SGHTA, CDR2 FQGNSA. CDR3 nucleotides: TGTGCCAGCAGCTTCGCAGGGGGCTCAGCTTTCTTT. It is translated as CASSFAGGSAFF.

This clone was counted a single time. This chain joins TRBV5-1 and TRBJ1-2, with D uncertain. The CDR3 is 13 amino acids. The V gene's germline CDR1 is SGHRS and CDR2 YFSETQ. Trimming pared 3 bases from V and 8 bases from J, leaving 14 bases between. The CDR3 here is CASSSEIPSGYTF. CDR3 in DNA: TGCGCCAGCAGCTCCGAGATCCCCTCCGGCTACACCTTC.

The chain has TRBV7-8 and TRBJ1-1, with 8 bases identical to TRBD1. With 5 bases clipped from V and 5 bases from J, the junction kept 10 bases outside the gene matches. Per germline, CDR1 SGHVS and CDR2 FQNEAQ. This CDR3 spans 15 amino acids. The CDR3 bases are TGTGCCAGCAGCCGCCAAACAGGGGGGAATACTGAAGCTTTCTTT. It translates to CASSRQTGGNTEAFF.

The J gene is TRBJ1-1, the V gene TRBV5-1; tentative D call: TRBD1 (6 bases). Trimming shortened V by 7 bases and J by 0 bases, and 16 bases separated the two germline ends. Germline lookup yields CDR1 SGHRS and CDR2 YFSETQ. The CDR3 is 15 amino acids. The CDR3 here is CASADRTSMNTEAFF. In nucleotides, the CDR3 is TGCGCCAGCGCCGACAGGACCAGCATGAACACTGAAGCTTTCTTT.

Worth noting for this clone: Sequence at one end of the junction differs from germline and may be a read error. The chain has TRBV7-7 and TRBJ2-1, with a weak D call TRBD2 (5 bases). The CDR3 is made up of 13 amino acids. Germline CDR1 SSHAT, CDR2 FNYEAQ (reference sequence). CDR3 loop: CASSLVRGNEQFF. DNA of the CDR3: TGTGCTAGCAGCTTAGTACGGGGCAATGAGCAGTTCTTC.

The chain links TRBV11-2 to TRBJ1-3, with TRBD1 as a possible D gene (5 bases). V was shortened by 0 bases and J by 5 bases, with 5 bases between the two germline ends. Germline CDR1 is SGHAT and CDR2 is FQNNGV. The length of the CDR3 is 13 residues. CDR3 DNA: TGTGCCAGCAGCTTAGAGGGGCGAAACACCATATATTTT. It encodes CASSLEGRNTIYF.

J is TRBJ1-1 and V is TRBV11-3; 8 bases fit TRBD1. The CDR3 sequence is 15 residues long. V was pared by 5 bases and J by 4 bases, with 9 bases of the junction left unmatched. The germline V gene encodes CDR1 SGHNT and CDR2 YENEEA. Here the CDR3 reads CASSRSGQGGTEAFF. The CDR3 coding sequence is TGTGCCAGCAGCCGTTCCGGACAGGGAGGCACTGAAGCTTTCTTT.